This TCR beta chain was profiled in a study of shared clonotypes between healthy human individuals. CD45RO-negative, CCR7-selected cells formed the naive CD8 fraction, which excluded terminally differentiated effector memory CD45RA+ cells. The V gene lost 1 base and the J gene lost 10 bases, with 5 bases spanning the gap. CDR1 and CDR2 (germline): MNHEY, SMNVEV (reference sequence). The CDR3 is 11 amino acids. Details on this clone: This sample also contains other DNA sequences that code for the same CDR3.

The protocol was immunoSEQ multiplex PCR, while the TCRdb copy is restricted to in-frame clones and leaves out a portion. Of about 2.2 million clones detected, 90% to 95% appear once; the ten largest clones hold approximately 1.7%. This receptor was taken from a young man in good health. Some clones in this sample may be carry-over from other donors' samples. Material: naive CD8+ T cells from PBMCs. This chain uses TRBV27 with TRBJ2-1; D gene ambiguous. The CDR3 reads CASSLLGEQFF. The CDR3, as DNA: TGTGCCAGCAGTTTATTGGGGGAGCAGTTCTTC.